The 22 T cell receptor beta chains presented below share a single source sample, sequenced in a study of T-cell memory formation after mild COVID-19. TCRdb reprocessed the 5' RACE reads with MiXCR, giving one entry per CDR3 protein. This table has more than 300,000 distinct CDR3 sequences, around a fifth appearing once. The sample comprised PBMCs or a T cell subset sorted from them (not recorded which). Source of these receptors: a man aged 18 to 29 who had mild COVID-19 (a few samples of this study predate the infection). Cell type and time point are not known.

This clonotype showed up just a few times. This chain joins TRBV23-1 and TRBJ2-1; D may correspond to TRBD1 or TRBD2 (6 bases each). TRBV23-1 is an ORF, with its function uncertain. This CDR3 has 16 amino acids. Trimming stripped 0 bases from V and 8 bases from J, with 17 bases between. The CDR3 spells CASSQSEGEGAHEQFF. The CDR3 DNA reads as TGCGCCAGCAGTCAATCGGAGGGGGAAGGGGCCCATGAGCAGTTCTTC.

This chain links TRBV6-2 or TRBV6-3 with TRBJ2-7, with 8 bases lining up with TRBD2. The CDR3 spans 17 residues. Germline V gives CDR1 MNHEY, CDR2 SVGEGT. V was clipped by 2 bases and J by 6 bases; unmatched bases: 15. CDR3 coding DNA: TGTGCCAGCAGTTACGATCCACGGGGGGGCCAGTCCAGCGAGCAGTACGTC. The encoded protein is CASSYDPRGGQSSEQYV.

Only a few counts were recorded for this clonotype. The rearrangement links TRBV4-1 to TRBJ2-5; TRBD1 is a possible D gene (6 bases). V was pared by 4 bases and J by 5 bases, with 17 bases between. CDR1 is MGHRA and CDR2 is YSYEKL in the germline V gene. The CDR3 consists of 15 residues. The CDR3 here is CASSLHVQGYETQYF. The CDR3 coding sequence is TGCGCCAGCAGCCTACACGTACAGGGTTATGAGACCCAGTACTTC.

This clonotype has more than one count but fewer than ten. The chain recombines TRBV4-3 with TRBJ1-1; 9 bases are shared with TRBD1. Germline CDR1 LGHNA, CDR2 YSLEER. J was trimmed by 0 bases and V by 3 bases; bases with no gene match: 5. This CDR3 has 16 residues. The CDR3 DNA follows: TGCGCCAGCAGCCAGGACAGGGGCTTCATGAACACTGAAGCTTTCTTT. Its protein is CASSQDRGFMNTEAFF.

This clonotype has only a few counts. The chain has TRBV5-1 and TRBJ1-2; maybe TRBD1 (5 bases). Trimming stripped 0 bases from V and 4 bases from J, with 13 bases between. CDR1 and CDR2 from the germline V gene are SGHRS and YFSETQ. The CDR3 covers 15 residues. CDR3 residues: CASSLVTGSFYGYTF. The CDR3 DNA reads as TGCGCCAGCAGCTTGGTTACAGGCAGCTTCTATGGCTACACCTTC.

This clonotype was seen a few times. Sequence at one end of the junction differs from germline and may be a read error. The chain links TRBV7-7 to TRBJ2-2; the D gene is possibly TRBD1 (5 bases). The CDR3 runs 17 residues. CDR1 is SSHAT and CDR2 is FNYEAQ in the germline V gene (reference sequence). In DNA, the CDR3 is TGTGCTAGCAGCCCTCTCACAAAAGGGGCTCCCACCGGGGAGCTGTTTTTT. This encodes CASSPLTKGAPTGELFF.

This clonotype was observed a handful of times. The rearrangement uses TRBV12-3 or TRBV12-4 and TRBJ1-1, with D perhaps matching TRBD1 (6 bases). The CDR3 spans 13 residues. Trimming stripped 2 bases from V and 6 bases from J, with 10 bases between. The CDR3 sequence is CASSLLQGAEAFF. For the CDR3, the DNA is TGTGCCAGCAGTTTACTACAGGGAGCTGAAGCTTTCTTT.

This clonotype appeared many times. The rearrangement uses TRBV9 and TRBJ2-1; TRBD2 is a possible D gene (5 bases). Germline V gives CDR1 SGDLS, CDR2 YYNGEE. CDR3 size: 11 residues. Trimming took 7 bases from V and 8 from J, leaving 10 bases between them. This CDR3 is CASGRGYEQFF. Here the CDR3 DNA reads TGTGCCAGCGGTCGGGGTTATGAGCAGTTCTTC.

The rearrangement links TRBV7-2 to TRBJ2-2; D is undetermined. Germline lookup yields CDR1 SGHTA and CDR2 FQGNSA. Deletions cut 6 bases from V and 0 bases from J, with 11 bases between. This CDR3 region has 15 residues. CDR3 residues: CASSSRASNTGELFF. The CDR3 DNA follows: TGTGCCAGCAGTTCCAGAGCTTCGAACACCGGGGAGCTGTTTTTT. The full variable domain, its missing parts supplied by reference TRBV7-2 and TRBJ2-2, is GAGVSQSPSNKVTEKGKDVELRCDPISGHTALYWYRQSLGQGLEFLIYFQGNSAPDKSGLPSDRFSAERTGGSVSTLTIQRTQQEDSAVYLCASSSRASNTGELFFGEGSRLTVL.

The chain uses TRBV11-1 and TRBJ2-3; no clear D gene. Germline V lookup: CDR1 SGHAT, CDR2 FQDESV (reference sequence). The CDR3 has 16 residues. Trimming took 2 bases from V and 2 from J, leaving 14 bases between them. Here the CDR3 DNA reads TGTGCCAGCAGCTTACAGCGCAGGAGACTCACAGATACGCAGTATTTT. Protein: CASSLQRRRLTDTQYF. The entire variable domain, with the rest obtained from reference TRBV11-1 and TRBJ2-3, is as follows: EAEVAQSPRYKITEKSQAVAFWCDPISGHATLYWYRQILGQGPELLVQFQDESVVDDSQLPKDRFSAERLKGVDSTLKIQPAELGDSAMYLCASSLQRRRLTDTQYFGPGTRLTVL.

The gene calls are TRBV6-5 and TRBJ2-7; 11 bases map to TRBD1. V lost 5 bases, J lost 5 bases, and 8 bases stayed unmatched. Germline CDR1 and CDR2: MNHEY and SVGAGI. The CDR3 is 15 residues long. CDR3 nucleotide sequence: TGTGCCAGCAGTGCGCCGGGACAGGGGGTTCACGAGCAGTACTTC. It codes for CASSAPGQGVHEQYF.

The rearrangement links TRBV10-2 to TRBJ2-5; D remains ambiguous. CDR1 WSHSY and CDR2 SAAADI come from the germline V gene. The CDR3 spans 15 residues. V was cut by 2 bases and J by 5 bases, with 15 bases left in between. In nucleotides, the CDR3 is TGCGCCAGCAGTGAGCCAGCAGCCCTGTCGGAGACCCAGTACTTC. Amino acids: CASSEPAALSETQYF.

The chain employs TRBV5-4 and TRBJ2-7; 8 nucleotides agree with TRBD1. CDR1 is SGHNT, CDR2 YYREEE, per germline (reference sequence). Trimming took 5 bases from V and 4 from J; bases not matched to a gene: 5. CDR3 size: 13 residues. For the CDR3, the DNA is TGTGCCAGCAGAACGGACAGGGATTACGAGCAGTACTTC. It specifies CASRTDRDYEQYF.

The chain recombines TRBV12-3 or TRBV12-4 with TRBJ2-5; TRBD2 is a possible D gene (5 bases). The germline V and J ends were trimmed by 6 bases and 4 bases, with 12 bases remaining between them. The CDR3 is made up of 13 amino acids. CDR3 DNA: TGTGCCAGCAGCTCTGTGGGAGCAGAGACCCAGTACTTC. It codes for CASSSVGAETQYF.

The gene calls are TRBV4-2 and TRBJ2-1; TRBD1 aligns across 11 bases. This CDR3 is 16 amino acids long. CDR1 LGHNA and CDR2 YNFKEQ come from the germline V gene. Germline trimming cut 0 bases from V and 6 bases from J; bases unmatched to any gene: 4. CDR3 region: CASSQDGQGAGNEQFF. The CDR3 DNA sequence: TGTGCCAGCAGCCAAGATGGACAGGGGGCGGGCAATGAGCAGTTCTTC.

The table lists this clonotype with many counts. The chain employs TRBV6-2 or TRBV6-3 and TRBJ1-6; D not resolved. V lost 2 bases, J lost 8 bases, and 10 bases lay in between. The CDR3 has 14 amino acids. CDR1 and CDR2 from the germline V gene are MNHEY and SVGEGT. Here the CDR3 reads CASSYRPFDSPLHF. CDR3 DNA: TGTGCCAGCAGTTACCGGCCCTTCGATTCACCCCTCCACTTT.

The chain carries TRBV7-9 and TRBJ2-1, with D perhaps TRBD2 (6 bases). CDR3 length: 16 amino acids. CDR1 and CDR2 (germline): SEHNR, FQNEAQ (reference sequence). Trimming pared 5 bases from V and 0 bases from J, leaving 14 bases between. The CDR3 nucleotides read TGTGCCAGCAGCGTTTCTCGGGGGAGCTCCTACAATGAGCAGTTCTTC. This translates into CASSVSRGSSYNEQFF.

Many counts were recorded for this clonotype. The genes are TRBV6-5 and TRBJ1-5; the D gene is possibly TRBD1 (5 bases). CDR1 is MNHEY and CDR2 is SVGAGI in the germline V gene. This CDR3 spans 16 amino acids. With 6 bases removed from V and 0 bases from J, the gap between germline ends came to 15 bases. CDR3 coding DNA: TGTGCCAGCAGCCCCGGACACATTTATAGCAATCAGCCCCAGCATTTT. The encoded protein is CASSPGHIYSNQPQHF.

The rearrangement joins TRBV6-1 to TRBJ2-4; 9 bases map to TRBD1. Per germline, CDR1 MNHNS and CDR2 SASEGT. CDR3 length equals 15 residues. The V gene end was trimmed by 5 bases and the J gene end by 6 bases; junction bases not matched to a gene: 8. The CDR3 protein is CASSPLSTGGNIQYF. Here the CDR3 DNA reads TGTGCCAGCAGTCCGCTTTCGACAGGGGGAAACATTCAGTACTTC.

The CDR3 DNA sequence: TGCAGTGCTAGAGTGCGCCTGGCCGGAGAGACCCAGTACTTC. It is translated as CSARVRLAGETQYF. The genes are TRBV20-1 and TRBJ2-5; D is undetermined. Germline V lookup: CDR1 DFQATT, CDR2 SNEGSKA (reference sequence). The CDR3 length is 14 residues. Trimming took 1 base from V and 4 from J, leaving 13 bases between them.

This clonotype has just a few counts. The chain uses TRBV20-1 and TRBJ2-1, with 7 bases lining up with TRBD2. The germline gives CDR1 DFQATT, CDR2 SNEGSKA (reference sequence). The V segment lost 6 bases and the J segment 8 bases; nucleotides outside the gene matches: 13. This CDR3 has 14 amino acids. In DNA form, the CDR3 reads TGCAGTGCCCCTAGGTTAGGGGCGGGAGATGAGCAGTTCTTC. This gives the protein CSAPRLGAGDEQFF.

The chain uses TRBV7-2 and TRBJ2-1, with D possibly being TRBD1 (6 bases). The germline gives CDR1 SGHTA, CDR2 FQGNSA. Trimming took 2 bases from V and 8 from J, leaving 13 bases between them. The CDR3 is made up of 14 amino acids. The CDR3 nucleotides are TGTGCCAGCAGCTTACAAACAGGGCTCGATGAGCAGTTCTTC. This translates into CASSLQTGLDEQFF.